The 32 T cell receptor beta chains reported below all come from one sample, sequenced in a study of CD8+CD57+ T cells in acquired aplastic anemia. CD8+CD57+ cell expansion, shown by flow cytometry, had occurred in the patients selected for sequencing. Profiles of TCR beta VDJ and CDR3 were generated from a genomic DNA template. TCRdb passed the reads through MiXCR, listing each CDR3 protein once. The sample shows roughly 250,000 distinct CDR3 sequences, roughly 82% of them seen only once. Sequencing was done on a sample of sorted CD4+, CD8+, or CD8+CD57+ T cells (not recorded which) from PBMCs. These receptors were taken from a human donor with aplastic anemia.

The chain is built from TRBV10-3 and TRBJ1-5; 7 bases match TRBD1. V lost 0 bases, J lost 5 bases, and 1 base stayed unmatched. CDR3 length: 14 amino acids. The germline V gene encodes CDR1 ENHRY and CDR2 SYGVKD. The CDR3: CAISESTGHQPQHF. The CDR3 DNA sequence: TGTGCCATCAGTGAGTCGACAGGGCATCAGCCCCAGCATTTT.

The chain recombines TRBV11-3 with TRBJ2-3; D is unclear. CDR1 is SGHNT and CDR2 is YENEEA in the germline V gene. CDR3 length: 16 residues. The germline V and J ends were trimmed by 5 bases and 2 bases, with 17 bases remaining between them. The CDR3: CASSLGPADHTDTQYF. Here the CDR3 DNA reads TGTGCCAGCAGCCTCGGGCCGGCAGATCACACAGATACGCAGTATTTT.

The chain carries TRBV9 and TRBJ2-5; D is unclear. Germline values: CDR1 SGDLS, CDR2 YYNGEE. This CDR3 has 13 residues. V dropped 3 bases and J dropped 2 bases, with 8 bases sitting between them. The DNA for the CDR3 is TGTGCCAGCAGCGCCCGATGTCAAGAGACCCAGTACTTC. Its protein product is CASSARCQETQYF.

This chain connects TRBV2 to TRBJ2-1; D uncertain. The J call is uncertain, as TRBJ2-3 better fits the DNA end. The CDR3 has 12 residues. Germline assignment: CDR1 SNHLY and CDR2 FYNNEI. DNA for the CDR3: TGTGCCAGCAGTGTACCTGGGAATACGCAGTATTTT. Encoded protein: CASSVPGNTQYF.

In DNA, the CDR3 is TGTGCCAGCAGTGAAGAAAGAAGCGGGGGGAGCTACGAGCAGTACGTC. Protein product: CASSEERSGGSYEQYV. This chain links TRBV7-9 with TRBJ2-7; 9 bases are a match to TRBD2. Trimming at V came to 6 bases and at J to 3 bases, leaving 12 bases not matched to a gene. Germline CDR1 is SEHNR and CDR2 is FQNEAQ (reference sequence). The CDR3 length is 16 residues.

DNA of the CDR3: TGTGCCAGCAGCGAAGGGGGGACAGGGGATCACACAGATACGCAGTATTTT. Its translation is CASSEGGTGDHTDTQYF. J is TRBJ2-3 and V is TRBV9, with TRBD1 matching 10 bases. With V trimmed by 3 bases and J by 2 bases, 9 bases remained unmatched. CDR3 size: 17 residues. Germline V gene sequence: CDR1 SGDLS, CDR2 YYNGEE.

The rearrangement uses TRBV12-3 or TRBV12-4 and TRBJ2-5; 10 bases align to TRBD1. J was trimmed by 2 bases and V by 6 bases; bases with no gene match: 3. This CDR3 is built from 14 residues. This CDR3 is CASRGQGRQETQYF. The CDR3 DNA sequence: TGTGCCAGCAGGGGACAGGGGCGGCAAGAGACCCAGTACTTC.

Of note for this clonotype: The junction differs from germline at one of its ends, possibly a read error. The chain links TRBV7-8 to TRBJ2-1; D remains unclear. The germline gives CDR1 SGHVS, CDR2 FQNEAQ. CDR3 length: 15 amino acids. DNA for the CDR3: TGTGCCAGCAGTGTGACGGGCGCCCCCGACCATCAGCATTTCTTC. This codes for CASSVTGAPDHQHFF.

A single count supports this clonotype. CDR3 DNA sequence: TGTGCCAGCAGCTTTAAAACAAGCGGGGGGGCCGAGGAGCAGTACTTC. Translated, it gives CASSFKTSGGAEEQYF. V gene TRBV7-9 combines with J gene TRBJ2-5, with TRBD2 matching over 10 bases. Per the germline V gene, CDR1 is SEHNR and CDR2 is FQNEAQ (reference sequence). V lost 3 bases to trimming and J lost 11 bases; unmatched junction nucleotides: 15. This CDR3 spans 16 amino acids.

This sequence joins TRBV15 and TRBJ2-1; D is undetermined. The V end lost 3 bases, the J end lost 11 bases, and 20 bases lay between the germline ends. CDR1 LNHNV and CDR2 YYDKDF come from the germline V gene (reference sequence). This CDR3 contains 15 residues. The CDR3 loop is CATSRGYGVQTQQFF. The CDR3 DNA follows: TGTGCCACCAGCAGGGGCTACGGCGTCCAGACCCAGCAGTTCTTC.

The V and J genes are TRBV29-1 and TRBJ2-7; the D gene is possibly TRBD1 (5 bases). The CDR3 is made up of 12 amino acids. CDR1 is SQVTM and CDR2 is ANQGSEA in the germline V gene. Trimming left V 5 bases short and J 6 bases short, with 14 bases between. CDR3 protein: CSVPDSWGEQYF. The CDR3 DNA follows: TGCAGCGTTCCAGACAGTTGGGGCGAGCAGTACTTC.

This clonotype was detected only a few times. The DNA is omitted, as the CDR3 cannot be located on it reliably, and the CDR3 follows TCRdb's listing. The chain carries TRBV7-9 and TRBJ2-3; TRBD1, the table's D call, was not compared with the DNA. CDR1 SEHNR and CDR2 FQNEAQ come from the germline V gene (reference sequence). Inclusive of both ends, the CDR3 amounts to 14 amino acids. The CDR3 is CASSTTAGTQYFGF.

A single count supports this clonotype. The chain joins TRBV7-6 to TRBJ2-3; 7 bases agree with TRBD2. The CDR3 spans 19 residues. The J segment lost 4 bases and the V segment lost 7 bases, leaving 23 bases of the junction unmatched. Germline lookup yields CDR1 SGHVS and CDR2 FNYEAQ. The CDR3 bases are TGTGCCAGCACCCTAGGGAGGGTCCCCTCTGGGGGTGGGGCAGATACGCAGTATTTT. Translated: CASTLGRVPSGGGADTQYF.

A single count supports this clonotype. This sequence joins TRBV7-8 and TRBJ2-1; a possible D gene is TRBD2 (5 bases). The germline CDR1 and CDR2 sequences are SGHVS and FQNEAQ. V was cut by 4 bases and J by 13 bases, with 17 bases left in between. This CDR3 contains 13 residues. DNA for the CDR3: TGTGCCAGCAGCTCCGGGGTTACCCGTTCACAGTTCTTC. Translated, it gives CASSSGVTRSQFF.

This clonotype was seen a single time. This chain's CDR3 is CSASSTSGSTDTQYF. The CDR3 DNA reads TGCAGTGCTAGCTCGACTAGCGGGAGCACAGATACGCAGTATTTT. This chain uses TRBV20-1 with TRBJ2-3; 10 nucleotides align to TRBD2. The CDR3 extends over 15 amino acids. V shed 3 bases and J 0 bases; nucleotides not matched to a gene: 3. Germline CDR1 is DFQATT and CDR2 is SNEGSKA (reference sequence).

V is TRBV19 and J is TRBJ2-1; the match to TRBD2 covers 10 bases. V lost 1 base to trimming and J lost 8 bases; unmatched junction nucleotides: 5. The CDR3 runs 15 residues. From germline, CDR1 is LNHDA and CDR2 SQIVND (reference sequence). For the CDR3, the DNA is TGTGCCAGTAGTATAGCTAGCGGGGGCTGCGATGAGCAGTTCTTC. Protein sequence: CASSIASGGCDEQFF.

To note about this clonotype: A read error may produce the germline difference seen at one junction end. This chain joins TRBV9 and TRBJ1-2; D ambiguous. The CDR3 is made up of 15 amino acids. Germline assignment: CDR1 SGDLS and CDR2 YYNGEE. CDR3 residues: CASSFAGSSYYDYTF. DNA for the CDR3: TGTGCCAGCAGCTTCGCAGGCAGTTCCTACTATGACTACACCTTC.

V usage is TRBV24-1 and J usage is TRBJ2-3; TRBD1 might be the D (6 bases). Trimming removed 6 bases at V and 6 bases at J, with 12 bases between. Germline-derived CDR1 and CDR2 are KGHDR and SFDVKD. This CDR3 has 13 amino acids. The CDR3 loop reads CATSRGNPDTQYF. The CDR3 DNA is TGTGCCACCAGTAGGGGGAATCCCGATACGCAGTATTTT.

The chain carries TRBV7-8 and TRBJ2-5; TRBD1 agrees at 7 bases. CDR3 length equals 15 residues. Germline CDR1 is SGHVS and CDR2 is FQNEAQ. Trimming cost V 4 bases and J 2 bases; bases outside gene matches: 7. CDR3 DNA sequence: TGTGCCAGCAGCTCCACCGGGACAGTGCAAGAGACCCAGTACTTC. This sequence encodes CASSSTGTVQETQYF.

This chain connects TRBV7-2 to TRBJ2-7; weak D call: TRBD2 (6 bases). The V gene lost 2 bases and the J gene lost 3 bases, with 23 bases spanning the gap. Germline lookup yields CDR1 SGHTA and CDR2 FQGNSA. The CDR3 is made up of 18 amino acids. CDR3 loop: CASSLQGGGATQYYEQYV. The CDR3 DNA sequence: TGTGCCAGCAGCTTACAGGGAGGCGGCGCTACCCAGTACTACGAGCAGTACGTC.

This rearrangement joins TRBV7-2 to TRBJ1-1; D perhaps matches TRBD1 (5 bases). This CDR3 comprises 15 residues. V gave up 2 bases and J gave up 3 bases, with 13 bases separating them. Germline CDR1 and CDR2: SGHTA and FQGNSA. CDR3 amino acids: CASSLWGGADTEAFF. The CDR3 nucleotides read TGTGCCAGCAGCTTATGGGGCGGGGCGGACACTGAAGCTTTCTTT.

This rearrangement joins TRBV7-2 to TRBJ1-6, with D unresolved. This CDR3 is built from 15 residues. Germline V gene sequence: CDR1 SGHTA, CDR2 FQGNSA. The V gene lost 5 bases and the J gene lost 19 bases, with 27 bases spanning the gap. CDR3 sequence (DNA): TGTGCCAGCAGCCGGGCTAGCGTGCCGCGATATACGCAGCACTTT. It yields the protein CASSRASVPRYTQHF.

In DNA form, the CDR3 reads TGCAGCAGGGTCGGTACTGAAGCTTTCTTT. Its translation is CSRVGTEAFF. The chain uses TRBV20-1 and TRBJ1-1; D might be TRBD1 (5 bases). The germline V gene encodes CDR1 DFQATT and CDR2 SNEGSKA (reference sequence). The CDR3 consists of 10 residues.

This chain joins TRBV19 and TRBJ1-6, with D hard to call. The CDR3 extends over 14 amino acids. The V end lost 7 bases, the J end lost 5 bases, and 12 bases lay between the germline ends. In germline, CDR1 is LNHDA, CDR2 SQIVND (reference sequence). The CDR3 protein is CASNGQADNSPLHF. The CDR3 DNA is TGTGCCAGTAACGGGCAGGCGGATAATTCACCCCTCCACTTT.

The CDR3 protein is CASSPIAGGLDTQAFF. In DNA form, the CDR3 reads TGTGCCAGCAGTCCAATAGCCGGGGGGCTGGATACGCAGGCTTTCTTT. The chain is built from TRBV7-2 and TRBJ1-1; the D gene is possibly TRBD1 (6 bases). The germline CDR1 and CDR2 sequences are SGHTA and FQGNSA. The V end was cut by 6 bases, the J end by 11 bases, with 28 bases between. The CDR3 has 16 residues.

The V and J genes are TRBV7-8 and TRBJ2-3; D might be TRBD2 (6 bases). The V gene lost 5 bases and the J gene lost 6 bases, with 18 bases spanning the gap. The CDR3 is 15 amino acids. Germline CDR1 is SGHVS and CDR2 is FQNEAQ. As DNA, the CDR3 is TGTGCCAGCAGCAACCGGGGGACTCCCACTGATACGCAGTATTTT. Translation: CASSNRGTPTDTQYF.

This clonotype has only one observation. CDR3 sequence: CASSLPGGRGTKQYF. The CDR3 DNA is TGTGCCAGCAGCCTACCGGGAGGCCGCGGTACGAAGCAGTACTTC. The chain combines TRBV7-8 with TRBJ2-5; 7 nucleotides agree with TRBD2. V trimming: 5 bases; J trimming: 11 bases; junction bases outside the gene matches: 17. The CDR3 extends over 15 amino acids. Germline V CDR1 and CDR2: SGHVS, FQNEAQ.

On this clonotype itself: It is likely a read error, because the conserved phenylalanine at the end of the CDR3 is missing. The limits of the CDR3 on the DNA are not certain, so only TCRdb's listed CDR3 is given. The rearrangement links TRBV2 to TRBJ2-3; the table assigns TRBD1, which was not confirmed against the DNA. The CDR3 is 14 residues long, ends included. Per the germline V gene, CDR1 is SNHLY and CDR2 is FYNNEI. The CDR3 sequence is CASLTGGTEAFFGH.

The genes are TRBV6-2 or TRBV6-3 and TRBJ2-7; 9 bases match TRBD1. Germline V gives CDR1 MNHEY, CDR2 SVGEGT. There are 13 residues in the CDR3. Unmatched junction bases numbered 9, after V lost 10 bases and J lost 5 bases. The CDR3: CATDRTGVDEQYF. The CDR3 DNA reads as TGTGCCACCGATCGGACAGGGGTCGACGAGCAGTACTTC.

About this clonotype: The germline gene is not matched at one end of the junction; a read error may be the cause. The rearrangement uses TRBV7-2 and TRBJ2-5, with 11 bases matching TRBD2. Germline V gene lookup returns CDR1 SGHTA and CDR2 FQGNSA. There are 14 residues in the CDR3. CDR3 region: CATSLTSGSGDTQF. The DNA for the CDR3 is TGTGCCACCAGCTTAACTAGCGGGAGCGGAGATACGCAGTTC. The whole variable domain, remainder taken from reference TRBV7-2 and TRBJ2-5, is GAGVSQSPSNKVTEKGKDVELRCDPISGHTALYWYRQSLGQGLEFLIYFQGNSAPDKSGLPSDRFSAERTGGSVSTLTIQRTQQEDSAVYLCATSLTSGSGDTQFGPGTRLLVL.

The rearrangement uses TRBV9 and TRBJ2-3, with 9 bases that match TRBD2. The V gene end was trimmed by 0 bases and the J gene end by 9 bases; junction bases not matched to a gene: 5. CDR1 is SGDLS, CDR2 YYNGEE, per germline. This CDR3 contains 14 residues. This CDR3 is CASSVVSSGDTQYF. For the CDR3, the DNA is TGTGCCAGCAGCGTAGTGTCTAGCGGGGACACGCAGTATTTT.

The genes are TRBV7-6 and TRBJ2-3; the match to TRBD2 covers 9 bases. V lost 8 bases, J lost 0 bases, and 15 bases stayed unmatched. CDR1 SGHVS and CDR2 FNYEAQ come from the germline V gene. This CDR3 contains 18 residues. The CDR3 bases are TGTGCCAGCGGCCTCGGGACTAGCTCTCATACGAGCACAGATACGCAGTATTTT. The encoded protein is CASGLGTSSHTSTDTQYF.